Each of the 10 T cell receptor beta chains below was sequenced from the same sample in a study of T cell responses to AZD1222 COVID-19 vaccine. Sequencing used immunoSEQ multiplex PCR; TCRdb keeps in-frame clones, though not all of them. The sample includes about 84,000 clones, 80% to 90% seen only once; the top ten take over 10%. This specimen was peripheral blood, taken 28 days after the second AZD1222 dose. All receptors derive from an adult who received the AZD1222 COVID-19 vaccine.

The chain couples TRBV4-3 to TRBJ1-3; the D is unclear. The CDR3 consists of 16 residues. The V and J ends lost 0 bases and 0 bases respectively, with 9 bases between them. Looked up from germline, CDR1 is LGHNA and CDR2 is YSLEER. Here the CDR3 reads CASSQDRHSSGNTIYF. CDR3 sequence (DNA): TGCGCCAGCAGCCAAGATCGGCACAGCTCTGGAAACACCATATATTTT.

This chain uses TRBV24-1 with TRBJ1-2, with TRBD1 as a possible D gene (5 bases). Between the trimmed V and J ends, which lost 0 bases and 4 bases, there was a span of 8 bases. This CDR3 has 14 amino acids. Germline-derived CDR1 and CDR2 are KGHDR and SFDVKD. CDR3: CATSDLRTSYGYTF. DNA for the CDR3: TGTGCCACCAGTGATTTGAGGACAAGCTATGGCTACACCTTC.

This clone was seen once. The chain employs TRBV3-1 (or the pseudogene TRBV3-2) and TRBJ2-1, with TRBD1 identical over 9 bases. Trimming removed 4 bases from V and 7 bases from J; junction bases left unmatched: 8. The CDR3 loop spans 15 amino acids. The V gene's germline CDR1 is LGHDT and CDR2 YNNKEL (reference sequence). The CDR3 region has the DNA TGTGCCAGCAGCCCAGCCGGGACAGGGCCTAATGAGCAGTTCTTC. It translates to CASSPAGTGPNEQFF.

This chain uses TRBV5-1 with TRBJ2-1, with a weak D call TRBD2 (6 bases). The CDR3 extends over 19 amino acids. Germline assignment: CDR1 SGHRS and CDR2 YFSETQ. V gave up 5 bases and J gave up 6 bases, with 30 bases separating them. The CDR3 here is CASSSWSSQSEGFANEQFF. The CDR3 DNA reads as TGCGCCAGCAGTTCTTGGAGTTCCCAGTCGGAGGGTTTTGCCAATGAGCAGTTCTTC.

This chain links TRBV7-7 with TRBJ2-2; D possibly uses TRBD1 or TRBD2 (5 bases each). CDR1 and CDR2 (germline): SSHAT, FNYEAQ (reference sequence). Trimming left V 5 bases short and J 0 bases short, with 10 bases between. The CDR3 contains 15 residues. As DNA, the CDR3 is TGTGCCAGCAGCCCGGGGACGGCGAACACCGGGGAGCTGTTTTTT. Its protein is CASSPGTANTGELFF.

The CDR3 DNA reads TGTGCCAGCAGCCCCGGGACTAGCAAACTAGGGGGTACGCAGTATTTT. It encodes CASSPGTSKLGGTQYF. J is TRBJ2-3 and V is TRBV7-8; 9 nucleotides match TRBD2. Germline values: CDR1 SGHVS, CDR2 FQNEAQ. V lost 5 bases to trimming and J lost 8 bases; unmatched junction nucleotides: 14. The CDR3 length is 16 residues.

This sequence joins TRBV12-3 or TRBV12-4 and TRBJ1-2; 7 positions match TRBD1. V was clipped by 5 bases and J by 4 bases; unmatched bases: 4. This CDR3 spans 13 amino acids. In nucleotides, the CDR3 is TGTGCCAGCAGTCCCGGGACAGCCTATGGCTACACCTTC. It encodes CASSPGTAYGYTF.

The V gene is TRBV27, the J gene TRBJ1-6; D unresolved. V lost 6 bases and J lost 0, with 0 bases in between. This CDR3 contains 12 residues. Germline V gene sequence: CDR1 MNHEY, CDR2 SMNVEV (reference sequence). CDR3 in amino acids: CASSSYNSPLHF. In DNA, the CDR3 is TGTGCCAGCAGCTCCTATAATTCACCCCTCCACTTT.

The CDR3: CASRTGTRNTEAFF. The CDR3 DNA sequence: TGTGCCAGCAGAACAGGTACTCGGAACACTGAAGCTTTCTTT. The J gene is TRBJ1-1, the V gene TRBV11-2; a weak D match, TRBD1 (5 bases). V was cut by 6 bases and J by 1 base, with 12 bases left in between. Per the germline V gene, CDR1 is SGHAT and CDR2 is FQNNGV. This CDR3 contains 14 residues.

The chain is built from TRBV28 and TRBJ1-1; the D is unclear. Trimming removed 8 bases at V and 1 base at J, with 14 bases between. Germline assignment: CDR1 MDHEN and CDR2 SYDVKM. The CDR3 runs 14 residues. In DNA form, the CDR3 reads TGTGCCAGCCGACATGGGTCAAGGAACACTGAAGCTTTCTTT. Protein sequence: CASRHGSRNTEAFF.